This TCR beta chain is drawn from a study of cytomegalovirus exposure and HLA in healthy donors (dated by TCRdb to between 2016 and 2019). With regard to the full study: According to a later analysis, the 120 or so validation repertoires were produced on the same platform as the approximately 620 repertoires of the first cohort. The study aimed to test whether cataloging public T cell receptors could reveal signatures of past pathogen exposure. Along with the roughly 710-subject first cohort, a separate validation cohort of over a hundred different subjects was used. High-throughput TCR immunosequencing, statistical association of individual TCRs with disease status, and machine learning were combined to predict cytomegalovirus infection status.

General conclusions and limits of the study: In both the original and validation cohorts, the classifier was reported to diagnose cytomegalovirus status with high specificity and sensitivity. Of the cluster scores, 90% to 95% were above 0 in a later analysis, which found that TCRs clustered in the first cohort also tended to co-occur in the 95 to 150 validation repertoires. Most TCR sequences were observed very rarely across donors, whereas some public TCRs were present in many individuals. According to the authors, the approach could potentially be generalized to other disease states and immunological phenotypes. A few of the identified cytomegalovirus-associated TCR beta chains were confirmed in vitro to be specific for cytomegalovirus antigens. A later analysis lacked HLA typing for the validation cohort, so it scored co-occurrence in that cohort across all 120 repertoires. In the study, approximately 160 TCR beta chains were listed as associated with cytomegalovirus.

Comments on this clone: The antigen it recognizes is unknown. Base-call qualities are not available, and no considerably larger clone is one nucleotide away.

Donors formed part of the validation cohort, which comprised over a hundred subjects and was distinct from the first cohort of several hundred subjects. Library generation was performed with the immunoSEQ multiplex PCR assay. The paper's data handling went like this. A statistical classification framework was developed to diagnose cytomegalovirus status using the catalog of TCR beta chain sequences. TCRdb re-hosts the immuneACCESS table, in-frame sequences only. Its copies lack some clones; in the studies checked, an unresolved V gene accounts for under half of them, and the cause for the rest is not known. The DNA gave D and trimming, while V, J and clone size come from that table. In all, the sample holds around 300,000 clones, and 65% to 90% of those were seen once. The ten top clones hold 0.95% to 1.1% of the sample. The V end loses 10 bases and the J end loses 4 bases, and a stretch of 8 bases separates them. CDR1 and CDR2 were assigned from the germline V gene (reference sequence) as MNHEY and SMNVEV. The CDR3 has 10 amino acids, counting the end cysteine and phenylalanine. Only the CDR3 DNA is retained, 30 bases long and in frame from the first base.

Sequenced sample: PBMCs. The chain employs TRBV27 and TRBJ2-7; the D gene cannot be named for sure. The receptor comes from a woman between 18 and 29 years old in good health and CMV-seronegative. The CDR3 region: CANLGYEQYF. The sequenced DNA: TGTGCCAACCTCGGGTACGAGCAGTACTTC.